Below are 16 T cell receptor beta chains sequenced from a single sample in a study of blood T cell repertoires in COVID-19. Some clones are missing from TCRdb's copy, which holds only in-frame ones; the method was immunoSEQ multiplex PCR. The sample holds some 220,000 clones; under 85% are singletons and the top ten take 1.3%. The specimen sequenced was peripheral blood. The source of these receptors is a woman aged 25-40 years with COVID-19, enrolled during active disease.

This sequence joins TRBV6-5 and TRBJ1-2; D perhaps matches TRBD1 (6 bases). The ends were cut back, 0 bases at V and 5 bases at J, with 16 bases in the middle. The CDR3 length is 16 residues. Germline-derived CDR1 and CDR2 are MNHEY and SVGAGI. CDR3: CASSYSKGQIGYGYTF. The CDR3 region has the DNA TGTGCCAGCAGTTACTCGAAGGGACAAATCGGGTATGGCTACACCTTC.

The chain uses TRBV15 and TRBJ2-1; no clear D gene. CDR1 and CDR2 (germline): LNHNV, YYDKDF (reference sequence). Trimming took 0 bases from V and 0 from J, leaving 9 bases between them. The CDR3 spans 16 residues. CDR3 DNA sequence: TGTGCCACCAGCAGAGATGGGCTGAGCTCCTACAATGAGCAGTTCTTC. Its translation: CATSRDGLSSYNEQFF. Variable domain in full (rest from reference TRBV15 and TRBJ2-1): DAMVIQNPRYQVTQFGKPVTLSCSQTLNHNVMYWYQQKSSQAPKLLFHYYDKDFNNEADTPDNFQSRRPNTSFCFLDIRSPGLGDTAMYLCATSRDGLSSYNEQFFGPGTRLTVL.

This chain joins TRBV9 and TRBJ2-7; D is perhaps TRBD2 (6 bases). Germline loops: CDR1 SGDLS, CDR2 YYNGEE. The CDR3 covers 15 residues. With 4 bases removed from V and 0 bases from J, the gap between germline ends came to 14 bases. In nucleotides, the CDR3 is TGTGCCAGCAGCCCCCGGCGGGGAAGCTCCTACGAGCAGTACTTC. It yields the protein CASSPRRGSSYEQYF.

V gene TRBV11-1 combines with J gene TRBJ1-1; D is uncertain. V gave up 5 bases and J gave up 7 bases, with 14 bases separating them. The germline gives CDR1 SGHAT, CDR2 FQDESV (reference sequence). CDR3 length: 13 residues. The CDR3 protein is CASSLMRVGEAFF. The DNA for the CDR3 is TGTGCCAGCAGCCTGATGAGGGTGGGTGAAGCTTTCTTT.

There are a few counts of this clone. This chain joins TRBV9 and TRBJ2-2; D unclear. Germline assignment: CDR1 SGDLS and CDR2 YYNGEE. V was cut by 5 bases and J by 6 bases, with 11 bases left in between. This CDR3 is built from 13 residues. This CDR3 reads CASSEALPGELFF. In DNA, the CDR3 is TGTGCCAGCAGTGAGGCCTTGCCCGGGGAGCTGTTTTTT.

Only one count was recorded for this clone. CDR3 sequence: CASSLLEGYGYTF. The CDR3 coding sequence is TGTGCCAGCAGTTTATTGGAGGGGTATGGCTACACCTTC. This sequence joins TRBV27 and TRBJ1-2; a possible D gene is TRBD1 (5 bases). The CDR3 extends over 13 amino acids. Germline CDR1 MNHEY, CDR2 SMNVEV (reference sequence). Trimming cost V 1 base and J 5 bases, with 8 bases left between them.

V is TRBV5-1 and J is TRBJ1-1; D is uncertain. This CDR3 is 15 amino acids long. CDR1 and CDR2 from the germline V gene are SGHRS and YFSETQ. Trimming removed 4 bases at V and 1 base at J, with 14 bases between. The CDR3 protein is CASSRGGNGNTEAFF. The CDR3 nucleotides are TGCGCCAGCAGCCGAGGAGGGAATGGGAACACTGAAGCTTTCTTT.

The CDR3 nucleotides are TGTGCCAGCAGCTTGGTAGGGGCGCTCGGGGCCAACGTCCTGACTTTC. Its protein product is CASSLVGALGANVLTF. This chain joins TRBV5-6 and TRBJ2-6, with D possibly TRBD1 on 5 matching bases. The V gene lost 0 bases and the J gene lost 4 bases, with 11 bases spanning the gap. This CDR3 has 16 amino acids. Germline V gene sequence: CDR1 SGHDT, CDR2 YYEEEE.

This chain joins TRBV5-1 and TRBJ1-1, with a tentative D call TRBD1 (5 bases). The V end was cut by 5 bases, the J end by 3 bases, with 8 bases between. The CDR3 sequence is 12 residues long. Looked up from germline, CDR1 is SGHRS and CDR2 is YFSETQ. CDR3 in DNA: TGCGCCAGCAGAGGGGAACACACTGAAGCTTTCTTT. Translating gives CASRGEHTEAFF.

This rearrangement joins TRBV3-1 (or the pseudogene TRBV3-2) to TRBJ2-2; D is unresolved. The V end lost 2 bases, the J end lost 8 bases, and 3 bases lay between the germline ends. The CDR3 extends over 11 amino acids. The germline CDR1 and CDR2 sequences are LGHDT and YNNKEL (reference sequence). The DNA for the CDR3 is TGTGCCAGCAGCCAATTAGGGGAGCTGTTTTTT. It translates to CASSQLGELFF.

This CDR3 is CASEARVQGGEQFF. The CDR3 DNA follows: TGTGCCAGCGAGGCCCGGGTGCAGGGGGGTGAGCAGTTCTTC. The J gene is TRBJ2-1, the V gene TRBV7-9; the D gene is possibly TRBD1 (7 bases). The V gene's germline CDR1 is SEHNR and CDR2 FQNEAQ (reference sequence). Deletions cut 8 bases from V and 9 bases from J, with 20 bases between. The length of the CDR3 is 14 residues. Variable domain in full (rest from reference TRBV7-9 and TRBJ2-1): DTGVSQNPRHKITKRGQNVTFRCDPISEHNRLYWYRQTLGQGPEFLTYFQNEAQLEKSRLLSDRFSAERPKGSFSTLEIQRTEQGDSAMYLCASEARVQGGEQFFGPGTRLTVL.

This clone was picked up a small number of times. The CDR3 DNA reads as TGTGCCAGCATCCTTGGGACAGGGGTCACCGGGGAGCTGTTTTTT. The encoded protein is CASILGTGVTGELFF. V gene TRBV28 combines with J gene TRBJ2-2, with TRBD1 matching 10 bases. CDR3 length: 15 amino acids. CDR1 is MDHEN, CDR2 SYDVKM, per germline. V was pared by 7 bases and J by 4 bases, with 6 bases of the junction left unmatched. Based on the CDR3 plus reference TRBV28 and TRBJ2-2, the full variable domain is DVKVTQSSRYLVKRTGEKVFLECVQDMDHENMFWYRQDPGLGLRLIYFSYDVKMKEKGDIPEGYSVSREKKERFSLILESASTNQTSMYLCASILGTGVTGELFFGEGSRLTVL.

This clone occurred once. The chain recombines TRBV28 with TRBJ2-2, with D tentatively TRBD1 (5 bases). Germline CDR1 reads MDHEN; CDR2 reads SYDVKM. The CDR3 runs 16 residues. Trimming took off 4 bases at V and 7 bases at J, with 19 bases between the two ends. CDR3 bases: TGTGCCAGCAGTTCCAACACTCCCAGGGTCGGCGGGGAGCTGTTTTTT. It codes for CASSSNTPRVGGELFF.

This CDR3 reads CAWRSVVNYGYTF. The CDR3 DNA follows: TGTGCCTGGAGATCCGTCGTTAACTATGGCTACACCTTC. The rearrangement links TRBV30 to TRBJ1-2; D is unclear. The CDR3 is 13 amino acids. V dropped 3 bases and J dropped 1 base, with 9 bases sitting between them. CDR1 and CDR2 from the germline V gene are GTSNPN and SVGIG (reference sequence).

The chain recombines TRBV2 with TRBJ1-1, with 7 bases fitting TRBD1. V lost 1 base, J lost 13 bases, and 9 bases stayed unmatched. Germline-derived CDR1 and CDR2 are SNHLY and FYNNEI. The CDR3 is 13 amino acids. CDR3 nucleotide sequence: TGTGCCAGCAGTGAAGGTCCTGGGACAGAACATTTCTTT. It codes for CASSEGPGTEHFF.

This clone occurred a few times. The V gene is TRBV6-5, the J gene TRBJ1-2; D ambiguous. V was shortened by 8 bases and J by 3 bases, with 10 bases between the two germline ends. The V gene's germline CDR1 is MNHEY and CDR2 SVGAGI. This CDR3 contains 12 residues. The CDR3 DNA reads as TGTGCCAGCGGCCGGGGTTACTATGGCTACACCTTC. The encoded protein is CASGRGYYGYTF.